This TCR beta chain was captured in a study of shared clonotypes between healthy human individuals. In the naive CD8 group, cells lacked CD45RO and were positively selected for CCR7, so terminally differentiated effector memory CD45RA+ cells were left out. J lost 2 bases, V lost 0 bases, and 4 bases had no gene match. This CDR3 contains 16 residues. CDR1 and CDR2 from the germline V gene are SGHTS and YDEGEE. The repertoire was sequenced with immunoSEQ multiplex PCR; TCRdb's copy has only in-frame clones and lacks some. Of 1.5 million to 2.5 million clones in the sample, about 94% were seen once. The sequence came from a man between 18 and 29 years old in good health. The chain carries TRBV5-8 and TRBJ2-1; 8 positions agree with TRBD1. The sequenced sample was naive CD8+ T cells sorted from blood. The chain's CDR3 is CASSLAGGLAYNEQFF. The CDR3, as DNA: TGTGCCAGCAGCTTGGCAGGGGGCCTGGCCTACAATGAGCAGTTCTTC.